This is a list of T cell receptor beta chains from one sample in a study of control samples from healthy donors and cancer patients. Profiled with immunoSEQ multiplex PCR; TCRdb holds only in-frame clones, not every one. The sample shows around 170,000 clones, nearly 90% of them seen only once. The sample comprised blood. The receptors originated from a woman aged 45-65 years in good health. CDR3s include the opening cysteine and the closing phenylalanine or tryptophan. A D gene is named only where the DNA matches it firmly. The size field is filled for only some rows; it gives once, few, many or a size class.

D gene	V gene	clone size	J gene	CDR3 DNA	CDR3 protein
-	TRBV4-1	once	TRBJ1-5	TGCGCCAGCAGCCTTGCACCTTGGAGGGGCAATCAGCCCCAGCATTTT	CASSLAPWRGNQPQHF
-	TRBV2	-	TRBJ1-2	TGTGCCAGCAGTGGAACAGCTAACTATGGCTACACCTTC	CASSGTANYGYTF
-	TRBV7-2	-	TRBJ2-3	TGTGCCAGCAGCTCCGATTTCAGGGTGGGGGGGGCTAGCACAGATACGCAGTATTTT	CASSSDFRVGGASTDTQYF
TRBD2	TRBV9	-	TRBJ2-5	TGTGCCAGCAGCGTAGGGCTAGCGGGGGGCCTAGAGACCCAGTACTTC	CASSVGLAGGLETQYF
TRBD2	TRBV29-1	-	TRBJ2-1	TGCAGCGTTTCTTCGGGGATGACTAGCGGAAACAATGAGCAGTTCTTC	CSVSSGMTSGNNEQFF
TRBD2	TRBV7-6	-	TRBJ2-1	TGTGCCAGCAGCTTAGCGTTCACGGGAGGGCTCAATGAGCAGTTCTTC	CASSLAFTGGLNEQFF
-	TRBV19	-	TRBJ1-5	TGTGCCAGTAGTATAGGGAAAGGGTACAATCAGCCCCAGCATTTT	CASSIGKGYNQPQHF
-	TRBV21-1	-	TRBJ2-6	TGTGCCAGCACCGGACCAGGGGCTGGGGCCAACGTCCTGACTTTC	CASTGPGAGANVLTF
-	TRBV11-2	-	TRBJ2-1	TGTGCCAGCAGCTTAAGAGCGTTCTCCTACAATGAGCAGTTCTTC	CASSLRAFSYNEQFF
TRBD2	TRBV5-4	-	TRBJ2-3	TGTGCCAGCAGCTTCGGGGGGAGCGGGTTTACTAGCACAGATACGCAGTATTTT	CASSFGGSGFTSTDTQYF
TRBD2	TRBV7-2	-	TRBJ2-5	TGTGCCAGCAGCGGAAGCCGGGGGGTCCCAATTTTCCAAGAGACCCAGTACTTC	CASSGSRGVPIFQETQYF
-	TRBV19	-	TRBJ1-4	TGTGCCAGTATCCAACGATGGGGCAGGGGAAATGAAAAACTGTTTTTT	CASIQRWGRGNEKLFF
-	TRBV20-1	-	TRBJ2-7	TGCAGTGCTAGTCACTGGCAGGGCGTGGGCTACGAGCAGTACTTC	CSASHWQGVGYEQYF
-	TRBV5-5	once	TRBJ1-2	TGTGCCAGCAGCTTGGTTCCCAGAGACTACACCTTC	CASSLVPRDYTF
TRBD1	TRBV7-9	-	TRBJ1-1	TGTGCCAGCAGCTCGGGGACAGGTAGGATCCCTTTGAACACTGAAGCTTTCTTT	CASSSGTGRIPLNTEAFF
-	TRBV11-3	-	TRBJ1-1	TGTGCCAGCAGCCCCTCAAGGCGGAACACTGAAGCTTTCTTT	CASSPSRRNTEAFF
-	TRBV28	-	TRBJ2-7	TGTGCCAGCATGCGGACGGACTCCTACGAGCAGTACTTC	CASMRTDSYEQYF